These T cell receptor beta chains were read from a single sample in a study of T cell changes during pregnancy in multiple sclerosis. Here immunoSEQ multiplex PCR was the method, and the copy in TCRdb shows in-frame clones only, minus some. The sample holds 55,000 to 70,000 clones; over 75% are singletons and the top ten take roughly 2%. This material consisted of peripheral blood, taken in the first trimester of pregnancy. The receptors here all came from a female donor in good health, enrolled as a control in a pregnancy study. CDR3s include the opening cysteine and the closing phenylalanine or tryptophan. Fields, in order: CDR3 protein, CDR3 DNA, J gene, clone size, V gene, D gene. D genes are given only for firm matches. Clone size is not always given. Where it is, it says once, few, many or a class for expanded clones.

CDR3 protein: CASSGHARETQYF; CDR3 DNA: TGTGCCAGCAGCGGGCACGCGCGAGAGACCCAGTACTTC; J gene: TRBJ2-5; clone size: .; V gene: TRBV7-2; D gene: .
CDR3 protein: CASSPKSGGSTDTQYF; CDR3 DNA: TGTGCCAGCAGCCCGAAATCCGGGGGATCCACAGATACGCAGTATTTT; J gene: TRBJ2-3; clone size: .; V gene: TRBV5-4; D gene: .
CDR3 protein: CASSLGPVGQQETQYF; CDR3 DNA: TGCGCCAGCAGCTTGGGTCCCGTGGGACAGCAAGAGACCCAGTACTTC; J gene: TRBJ2-5; clone size: .; V gene: TRBV5-1; D gene: TRBD1
CDR3 protein: CASSPLGPGANVLTF; CDR3 DNA: TGTGCCAGCAGTCCTTTGGGGCCCGGGGCCAACGTCCTGACTTTC; J gene: TRBJ2-6; clone size: .; V gene: TRBV28; D gene: .
CDR3 protein: CASSLTGQSPNNQYF; CDR3 DNA: TGCGCCAGCAGCTTGACAGGACAGAGCCCTAATAATCAGTACTTC; J gene: TRBJ2-7; clone size: .; V gene: TRBV5-1; D gene: .
CDR3 protein: CASSGTGGRQPQHF; CDR3 DNA: TGTGCCAGCAGTGGAACAGGGGGCAGGCAGCCCCAGCATTTT; J gene: TRBJ1-5; clone size: .; V gene: TRBV27; D gene: TRBD1
CDR3 protein: CASSLVPAGNNEQFF; CDR3 DNA: TGTGCCAGCAGCTTAGTACCAGCGGGGAACAATGAGCAGTTCTTC; J gene: TRBJ2-1; clone size: .; V gene: TRBV7-6; D gene: TRBD2
CDR3 protein: CASSLILQASTDTQYF; CDR3 DNA: TGTGCCAGCAGCTTGATTCTTCAGGCGTCCACAGATACGCAGTATTTT; J gene: TRBJ2-3; clone size: once; V gene: TRBV5-6; D gene: .
CDR3 protein: CASQRAGTSGANVLTF; CDR3 DNA: TGTGCCAGCCAGCGGGCAGGGACCTCTGGGGCCAACGTCCTGACTTTC; J gene: TRBJ2-6; clone size: .; V gene: TRBV27; D gene: .
CDR3 protein: CASSLGEAGGLNEQYF; CDR3 DNA: TGTGCCAGCAGCTTAGGTGAAGCGGGGGGGCTCAACGAGCAGTACTTC; J gene: TRBJ2-7; clone size: .; V gene: TRBV7-9; D gene: TRBD2
CDR3 protein: CASSYSGGGNTEAFF; CDR3 DNA: TGTGCCAGCAGTTACTCTGGGGGGGGGAACACTGAAGCTTTCTTT; J gene: TRBJ1-1; clone size: once; V gene: TRBV6-5; D gene: .
CDR3 protein: CASSSKRSTDTQYF; CDR3 DNA: TGTGCCAGCAGCTCCAAACGGAGCACAGATACGCAGTATTTT; J gene: TRBJ2-3; clone size: once; V gene: TRBV5-4; D gene: .
CDR3 protein: CASSADSGYYTEAFF; CDR3 DNA: TGTGCCAGCAGTGCCGACTCGGGTTATTACACTGAAGCTTTCTTT; J gene: TRBJ1-1; clone size: .; V gene: TRBV27; D gene: .
CDR3 protein: CASTSRTGRWDEQYF; CDR3 DNA: TGTGCCAGCACATCAAGGACAGGCCGGTGGGACGAGCAGTACTTC; J gene: TRBJ2-7; clone size: .; V gene: TRBV6-5; D gene: TRBD1
CDR3 protein: CASSVASRGSPLHF; CDR3 DNA: TGTGCCAGCAGCGTAGCCAGTAGGGGATCACCCCTCCACTTT; J gene: TRBJ1-6; clone size: .; V gene: TRBV9; D gene: .
CDR3 protein: CASSQVFSSGSSGEQFF; CDR3 DNA: TGCGCCAGCAGCCAAGTTTTTTCGAGCGGGAGTTCAGGTGAGCAGTTCTTC; J gene: TRBJ2-1; clone size: .; V gene: TRBV4-1; D gene: TRBD2
CDR3 protein: CATSKTGAGNTIYF; CDR3 DNA: TGTGCCACCAGCAAAACAGGGGCTGGAAACACCATATATTTT; J gene: TRBJ1-3; clone size: .; V gene: TRBV15; D gene: TRBD1
CDR3 protein: CASSEELTLTGDTEAFF; CDR3 DNA: TGTGCCAGCAGTGAAGAATTGACGTTGACAGGGGACACTGAAGCTTTCTTT; J gene: TRBJ1-1; clone size: .; V gene: TRBV6-1; D gene: TRBD1
CDR3 protein: CASRILGPTGPILAKNIQYF; CDR3 DNA: TGTGCCAGCAGAATCCTGGGCCCCACAGGGCCGATACTAGCCAAAAACATTCAGTACTTC; J gene: TRBJ2-4; clone size: .; V gene: TRBV28; D gene: .
CDR3 protein: CAISDKETQYF; CDR3 DNA: TGTGCCATATCAGACAAAGAGACCCAGTACTTC; J gene: TRBJ2-5; clone size: .; V gene: TRBV2; D gene: .
CDR3 protein: CASTVGSDETQYF; CDR3 DNA: TGTGCCAGCACGGTGGGTAGCGACGAAACCCAGTACTTC; J gene: TRBJ2-7; clone size: .; V gene: TRBV6-1; D gene: .
CDR3 protein: CASSYSLGNQPQHF; CDR3 DNA: TGTGCCAGCAGTTACTCGCTCGGGAATCAGCCCCAGCATTTT; J gene: TRBJ1-5; clone size: .; V gene: TRBV6-5; D gene: .
CDR3 protein: CASSLLTPEGYGYTF; CDR3 DNA: TGTGCCAGCAGTTTACTGACCCCCGAGGGCTATGGCTACACCTTC; J gene: TRBJ1-2; clone size: .; V gene: TRBV27; D gene: .
CDR3 protein: CASSFRTSGMGNEQFF; CDR3 DNA: TGTGCCAGCAGTTTCCGGACTAGCGGGATGGGCAATGAGCAGTTCTTC; J gene: TRBJ2-1; clone size: .; V gene: TRBV27; D gene: TRBD2
CDR3 protein: CASSTSASYEQYF; CDR3 DNA: TGTGCCAGCAGTACTAGCGCGTCCTACGAGCAGTACTTC; J gene: TRBJ2-7; clone size: once; V gene: TRBV11-2; D gene: TRBD2
CDR3 protein: CASSSAGRGHQPQHF; CDR3 DNA: TGTGCCAGCAGTAGCGCAGGGAGGGGCCATCAGCCCCAGCATTTT; J gene: TRBJ1-5; clone size: .; V gene: TRBV27; D gene: .
CDR3 protein: CASSFGLAANNEQFF; CDR3 DNA: TGCGCCAGCAGCTTTGGGCTAGCGGCCAACAATGAGCAGTTCTTC; J gene: TRBJ2-1; clone size: .; V gene: TRBV5-1; D gene: TRBD2
CDR3 protein: CASGDLGTAALYEQYF; CDR3 DNA: TGTGCCAGCGGAGACCTAGGGACAGCAGCACTCTACGAGCAGTACTTC; J gene: TRBJ2-7; clone size: .; V gene: TRBV6-6; D gene: TRBD1
CDR3 protein: CASSAGLGGGRNTIYF; CDR3 DNA: TGTGCCAGCAGTGCTGGTTTAGGGGGCGGAAGAAACACCATATATTTT; J gene: TRBJ1-3; clone size: .; V gene: TRBV6-6; D gene: TRBD1
CDR3 protein: CATSRAGGYTEAFF; CDR3 DNA: TGTGCCACCAGCAGAGCGGGGGGTTATACTGAAGCTTTCTTT; J gene: TRBJ1-1; clone size: .; V gene: TRBV15; D gene: .
CDR3 protein: CASRNRGSASGYTF; CDR3 DNA: TGTGCCAGCAGAAACAGGGGATCGGCAAGTGGCTACACCTTC; J gene: TRBJ1-2; clone size: .; V gene: TRBV13; D gene: TRBD1
CDR3 protein: CASSPGGGGDEQFF; CDR3 DNA: TGTGCCAGTAGTCCAGGGGGCGGGGGGGATGAGCAGTTCTTC; J gene: TRBJ2-1; clone size: .; V gene: TRBV19; D gene: .
CDR3 protein: CASSPIAGGTQYF; CDR3 DNA: TGTGCCAGCAGTCCCATCGCAGGGGGGACGCAGTATTTT; J gene: TRBJ2-3; clone size: .; V gene: TRBV27; D gene: .
CDR3 protein: CASSYLGVATYEQYF; CDR3 DNA: TGTGCCAGCAGTTACCTCGGGGTAGCGACCTACGAGCAGTACTTC; J gene: TRBJ2-7; clone size: .; V gene: TRBV6-5; D gene: .
CDR3 protein: CSVDRGWNTEAFF; CDR3 DNA: TGCAGCGTGGATCGGGGTTGGAACACTGAAGCTTTCTTT; J gene: TRBJ1-1; clone size: .; V gene: TRBV29-1; D gene: .
CDR3 protein: CASSDLWDSSYEQYF; CDR3 DNA: TGTGCCAGCAGTGATTTGTGGGACTCGTCCTACGAGCAGTACTTC; J gene: TRBJ2-7; clone size: .; V gene: TRBV6-1; D gene: .
CDR3 protein: CASSWGGTGGYNEQFF; CDR3 DNA: TGTGCCAGCAGTTGGGGCGGGACAGGGGGCTACAATGAGCAGTTCTTC; J gene: TRBJ2-1; clone size: .; V gene: TRBV5-4; D gene: TRBD1
CDR3 protein: CASSEGLAGEWYQETQYF; CDR3 DNA: TGTGCCAGCAGTGAGGGACTAGCGGGTGAATGGTACCAAGAGACCCAGTACTTC; J gene: TRBJ2-5; clone size: .; V gene: TRBV2; D gene: TRBD2